One sample yielded the 26 T cell receptor beta chains listed below, sequenced in a study of T cell responses to AZD1222 COVID-19 vaccine. Sequenced by immunoSEQ multiplex PCR; TCRdb stores in-frame clones only, minus some. Of about 99,000 clones in the sample, 80% to 90% were seen once. This material consisted of peripheral blood, taken on day 0 of AZD1222 vaccination. Receptors were obtained from an adult in good health.

This clone is a singleton in its sample. The chain employs TRBV6-5 and TRBJ1-4, with D possibly being TRBD1 (5 bases). The CDR3 is 16 residues long. Per the germline V gene, CDR1 is MNHEY and CDR2 is SVGAGI. Trimming pared 2 bases from V and 3 bases from J, leaving 13 bases between. Here the CDR3 DNA reads TGTGCCAGCAGTTACGACACAGCGGGGGCTAATGAAAAACTGTTTTTT. As protein: CASSYDTAGANEKLFF.

This chain uses TRBV2 with TRBJ2-1; TRBD2 matches 10 bases. After removal of 4 bases from V and 6 bases from J, the junction contained 6 bases not matched to a gene. This CDR3 has 15 residues. Germline values: CDR1 SNHLY, CDR2 FYNNEI. CDR3 coding DNA: TGTGCCAGCAGTGTGGAGTTAGCGGGGGGCAATGAGCAGTTCTTC. As protein: CASSVELAGGNEQFF. Complete variable domain (other parts from reference TRBV2 and TRBJ2-1): EPEVTQTPSHQVTQMGQEVILRCVPISNHLYFYWYRQILGQKVEFLVSFYNNEISEKSEIFDDQFSVERPDGSNFTLKIRSTKLEDSAMYFCASSVELAGGNEQFFGPGTRLTVL.

The CDR3 protein is CASSPTSGRFVEQFF. The DNA for the CDR3 is TGTGCCAGCAGCCCCACTAGCGGGAGATTTGTTGAGCAGTTCTTC. The J gene is TRBJ2-1, the V gene TRBV3-1 (or the pseudogene TRBV3-2), with 11 bases that match TRBD2. The CDR3 is made up of 15 amino acids. Germline assignment: CDR1 LGHDT and CDR2 YNNKEL (reference sequence). Trimming at V came to 4 bases and at J to 9 bases, leaving 8 bases not matched to a gene.

The CDR3 coding sequence is TGTGCCAGCAGTTCTACGGTACATTCACCCCTCCACTTT. Protein product: CASSSTVHSPLHF. The gene calls are TRBV6-8 and TRBJ1-6, with unresolved D. From germline, CDR1 is MNHGY and CDR2 SAAAGT. V was pared by 4 bases and J by 8 bases, with 9 bases between. This CDR3 spans 13 amino acids.

CDR3 region: CASSSGQRRHEQYF. CDR3 in DNA: TGTGCCAGCAGTTCGGGACAGCGGAGGCACGAGCAGTACTTC. The V call is TRBV6-5, the J call TRBJ2-7, with 7 bases identical to TRBD1. The CDR3 covers 14 residues. The ends lost 4 bases at V and 5 bases at J; junction bases unmatched: 8. Germline CDR1 reads MNHEY; CDR2 reads SVGAGI.

The genes are TRBV7-6 and TRBJ2-7, with 14 bases aligning to TRBD2. With 5 bases clipped from V and 2 bases from J, the junction kept 8 bases outside the gene matches. The CDR3 is 17 residues long. In germline, CDR1 is SGHVS, CDR2 FNYEAQ. The CDR3 bases are TGTGCCAGCAGCAAGACTAGCGGGGGGGACTTAACCTACGAGCAGTACTTC. Its translation is CASSKTSGGDLTYEQYF.

This clone was recorded only once. The chain joins TRBV4-3 to TRBJ1-2; the D is unclear. Trimming left V 0 bases short and J 3 bases short, with 11 bases between. The germline gives CDR1 LGHNA, CDR2 YSLEER. This CDR3 is 15 amino acids long. The chain's CDR3 is CASSQDIKGDYGYTF. DNA of the CDR3: TGCGCCAGCAGCCAAGATATCAAGGGAGACTATGGCTACACCTTC.

The chain joins TRBV4-3 to TRBJ1-4; D gene uncertain. This CDR3 has 14 residues. Germline lookup yields CDR1 LGHNA and CDR2 YSLEER. The V and J ends lost 0 bases and 8 bases respectively, with 10 bases between them. CDR3 residues: CASSQDQEGEKLFF. DNA of the CDR3: TGCGCCAGCAGCCAAGATCAGGAGGGAGAAAAACTGTTTTTT.

This chain connects TRBV5-5 to TRBJ2-2; no clear D. Germline CDR1 SGHKS, CDR2 YYEKEE (reference sequence). The CDR3 runs 15 residues. V lost 0 bases and J lost 5, with 11 bases in between. As DNA, the CDR3 is TGTGCCAGCAGCTTGGATTTGGGCTTAACCGGGGAGCTGTTTTTT. Its protein is CASSLDLGLTGELFF.

The sample holds one count of this clone. The chain is built from TRBV11-2 and TRBJ2-6, with D unclear. The V gene lost 1 base and the J gene lost 0 bases, with 10 bases spanning the gap. CDR3 length: 17 amino acids. Germline CDR1 and CDR2: SGHAT and FQNNGV. Written as DNA, the CDR3 is TGTGCCAGCAGCTTAGGGTGGTCGGGCTCTGGGGCCAACGTCCTGACTTTC. Its protein is CASSLGWSGSGANVLTF.

This clone came up a few times. This chain uses TRBV4-3 with TRBJ2-1; 11 bases are shared with TRBD2. The germline V gene encodes CDR1 LGHNA and CDR2 YSLEER. The CDR3 is 14 amino acids. With 2 bases clipped from V and 9 bases from J, the junction kept 3 bases outside the gene matches. CDR3 protein: CASSQTSGGFEQFF. CDR3 nucleotides: TGCGCCAGCAGCCAAACTAGCGGGGGCTTTGAGCAGTTCTTC.

The V call is TRBV6-4, the J call TRBJ2-2; 11 nucleotides match TRBD1. Per the germline V gene, CDR1 is MRHNA and CDR2 is SNTAGT. The CDR3 spans 18 residues. V dropped 4 bases and J dropped 6; count of bases not matched to a gene: 13. The CDR3 bases are TGTGCCAGCAGTGCCCTGTATGGAGGACAGGGGGCTCCCGGGGAGCTGTTTTTT. It encodes CASSALYGGQGAPGELFF.

This clone was observed a few times. The chain carries TRBV24-1 and TRBJ2-2, with D uncertain. CDR3 length: 13 residues. Germline CDR1 reads KGHDR; CDR2 reads SFDVKD. V dropped 4 bases and J dropped 9 bases, with 11 bases sitting between them. The CDR3 protein is CATSDGTLWELFF. In DNA, the CDR3 is TGTGCCACCAGTGACGGTACTCTCTGGGAGCTGTTTTTT.

The rearrangement uses TRBV7-2 and TRBJ2-2; D perhaps matches TRBD1 (5 bases). Germline CDR1 reads SGHTA; CDR2 reads FQGNSA. CDR3 length: 17 amino acids. The V gene lost 1 base and the J gene lost 1 base, with 13 bases spanning the gap. CDR3: CASSLVRVGENTGELFF. The CDR3 DNA follows: TGTGCCAGCAGCTTAGTTCGCGTAGGGGAGAACACCGGGGAGCTGTTTTTT.

The rearrangement uses TRBV14 and TRBJ1-1; no firm D call. The CDR3 sequence is 17 residues long. Trimming took off 2 bases at V and 4 bases at J, with 20 bases between the two ends. The germline CDR1 and CDR2 sequences are SGHDN and FVKESK. The CDR3 protein is CASSQRPGPKRSTEAFF. The CDR3 coding sequence is TGTGCCAGCAGCCAACGCCCGGGCCCTAAAAGGAGCACTGAAGCTTTCTTT.

The V call is TRBV19, the J call TRBJ1-2; TRBD1 agrees at 10 bases. CDR1 and CDR2 (germline): LNHDA, SQIVND (reference sequence). The CDR3 extends over 17 amino acids. V gave up 4 bases and J gave up 2 bases; unmatched junction bases: 10. The CDR3: CASSTNPGQGLNYGYTF. CDR3 sequence (DNA): TGTGCCAGTAGTACCAACCCGGGACAGGGGTTAAACTATGGCTACACCTTC.

This clone was counted once. V gene TRBV6-5 combines with J gene TRBJ1-1, with D perhaps TRBD1 (5 bases). The CDR3 loop spans 11 amino acids. The germline V gene has CDR1 MNHEY and CDR2 SVGAGI. V lost 8 bases, J lost 5 bases, and 9 bases lay in between. In nucleotides, the CDR3 is TGTGCCAGCGGGGCGCGGACTGAAGCTTTCTTT. This translates into CASGARTEAFF.

The chain has TRBV28 and TRBJ1-4; D is uncertain. This CDR3 has 15 residues. In germline, CDR1 is MDHEN, CDR2 SYDVKM. Trimming stripped 2 bases from V and 6 bases from J, with 13 bases between. The CDR3 loop reads CASSLAVASDEKLFF. CDR3 DNA sequence: TGTGCCAGCAGTTTAGCGGTAGCGAGCGATGAAAAACTGTTTTTT.

V and J are TRBV20-1 and TRBJ2-7, with a tentative D call TRBD2 (5 bases). The V gene's germline CDR1 is DFQATT and CDR2 SNEGSKA (reference sequence). V lost 7 bases, J lost 1 base, and 17 bases lay in between. The CDR3 has 14 amino acids. In DNA form, the CDR3 reads TGCAGTGTCAGTGATGATGGAGGATCCTACGAGCAGTACTTC. Amino acid sequence: CSVSDDGGSYEQYF.

Here the CDR3 DNA reads TGTGCCAGCCATGAGGGTACAGATACGCAGTATTTT. Translation: CASHEGTDTQYF. The chain uses TRBV6-5 and TRBJ2-3, with a weak D call TRBD2 (5 bases). This CDR3 is built from 12 residues. Germline-derived CDR1 and CDR2 are MNHEY and SVGAGI. The V and J ends lost 8 bases and 3 bases respectively, with 9 bases between them.

This chain uses TRBV13 with TRBJ2-7; D call uncertain. CDR1 and CDR2 (germline): PRHDT, FYEKMQ (reference sequence). The CDR3 length is 11 residues. Trimming took 5 bases from V and 5 from J, leaving 7 bases between them. CDR3 nucleotides: TGTGCCAGCAGCCCGAAAAACGAGCAGTACTTC. Amino acids: CASSPKNEQYF.

In its sample, this clone was seen once. This chain connects TRBV18 to TRBJ1-1; D gene ambiguous. Germline CDR1 and CDR2: KGHSH and LQKENI. Trimming pared 5 bases from V and 0 bases from J, leaving 10 bases between. CDR3 length equals 14 residues. CDR3 sequence reads: CASSATVMNTEAFF. CDR3 nucleotide sequence: TGTGCCAGCTCAGCGACGGTCATGAACACTGAAGCTTTCTTT.

The chain combines TRBV7-8 with TRBJ1-5; a weak D match, TRBD1 (6 bases). Germline-derived CDR1 and CDR2 are SGHVS and FQNEAQ. The V end was cut by 6 bases, the J end by 1 base, with 13 bases between. The CDR3 sequence is 15 residues long. The CDR3 spells CASSTQTGSNQPQHF. Here the CDR3 DNA reads TGTGCCAGCAGTACACAAACAGGGAGCAATCAGCCCCAGCATTTT.

The chain is built from TRBV9 and TRBJ1-6; weak D call: TRBD1 (6 bases). V gave up 4 bases and J gave up 8 bases, with 16 bases separating them. CDR3 length: 15 residues. Germline V CDR1 and CDR2: SGDLS, YYNGEE. The CDR3 loop reads CASSTQGKGDSPLHF. CDR3 DNA sequence: TGTGCCAGCAGCACCCAGGGGAAGGGAGATTCACCCCTCCACTTT.

This chain joins TRBV5-4 and TRBJ2-6; D not certain. CDR1 and CDR2 (germline): SGHNT, YYREEE (reference sequence). This CDR3 is 13 amino acids long. V was cut by 2 bases and J by 3 bases, with 3 bases left in between. The CDR3 bases are TGTGCCAGCAGCTTATATGGGGCCAACGTCCTGACTTTC. Amino acid sequence: CASSLYGANVLTF.

The chain links TRBV7-6 to TRBJ2-7; the D is unclear. V gave up 5 bases and J gave up 1 base, with 9 bases separating them. CDR1 and CDR2 (germline): SGHVS, FNYEAQ. The CDR3 runs 13 residues. CDR3 region: CASSLQDSYEQYF. The CDR3, as DNA: TGTGCCAGCAGCCTTCAGGATTCCTACGAGCAGTACTTC.